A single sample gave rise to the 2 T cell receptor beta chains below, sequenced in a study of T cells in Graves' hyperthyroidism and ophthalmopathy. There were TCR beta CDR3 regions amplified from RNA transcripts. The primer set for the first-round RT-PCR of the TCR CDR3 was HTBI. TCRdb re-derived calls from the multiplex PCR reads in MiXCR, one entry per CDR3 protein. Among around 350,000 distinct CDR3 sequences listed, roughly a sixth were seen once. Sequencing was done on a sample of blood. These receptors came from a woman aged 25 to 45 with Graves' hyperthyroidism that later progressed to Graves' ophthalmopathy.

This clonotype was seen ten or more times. The chain's CDR3 is CATGGRYTDTQYF. The CDR3 DNA sequence: TGTGCCACTGGAGGACGGTACACAGATACGCAGTATTTT. The J gene is TRBJ2-3, the V gene TRBV24-1; tentatively, D is TRBD2 (5 bases). This CDR3 comprises 13 residues. Per the germline V gene, CDR1 is KGHDR and CDR2 is SFDVKD. With 10 bases removed from V and 2 bases from J, the gap between germline ends came to 12 bases.

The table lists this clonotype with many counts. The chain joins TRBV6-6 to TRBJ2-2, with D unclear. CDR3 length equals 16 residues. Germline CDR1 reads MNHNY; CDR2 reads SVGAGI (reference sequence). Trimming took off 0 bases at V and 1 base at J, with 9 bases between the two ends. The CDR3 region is CASSYSAYMNTGELFF. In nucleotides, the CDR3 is TGTGCCAGCAGTTACTCCGCTTACATGAACACCGGGGAGCTGTTTTTT.